The present T cell receptor (beta chain) was sequenced within a study of shared clonotypes between healthy human individuals. Sequencing used immunoSEQ multiplex PCR; TCRdb keeps in-frame clones, though not all of them. The table lists around 2.3 million clones, approximately 96% of them singletons. This clone was detected only once. CDR3 length: 15 residues. Looked up from germline, CDR1 is SGHNT and CDR2 is YENEEA. The trim removed 1 base at V and 8 bases at J, leaving 5 bases unmatched. The study drew its donors from healthy HIV-negative adults without recent acute infections or vaccinations. Caucasian adults residing in Nashville, Tennessee made up all the donors. Splitting of CD4+ cells produced CD45RA+ naive and CD45RA-negative memory subsets.

The clonotype comes from a young man in good health. The chain couples TRBV11-3 to TRBJ2-3, with 11 bases identical to TRBD1. The sample taken for sequencing was naive CD4+ T cells sorted from blood. Described subset: CD45RA+ positively selected. The CDR3 region has the DNA TGTGCCAGCAGCTTAGCCGGGACAGGGGGTGCTACGCAGTATTTT. It specifies CASSLAGTGGATQYF. The full variable domain, its missing parts supplied by reference TRBV11-3 and TRBJ2-3, is EAGVVQSPRYKIIEKKQPVAFWCNPISGHNTLYWYLQNLGQGPELLIRYENEEAVDDSQLPKDRFSAERLKGVDSTLKIQPAELGDSAVYLCASSLAGTGGATQYFGPGTRLTVL.